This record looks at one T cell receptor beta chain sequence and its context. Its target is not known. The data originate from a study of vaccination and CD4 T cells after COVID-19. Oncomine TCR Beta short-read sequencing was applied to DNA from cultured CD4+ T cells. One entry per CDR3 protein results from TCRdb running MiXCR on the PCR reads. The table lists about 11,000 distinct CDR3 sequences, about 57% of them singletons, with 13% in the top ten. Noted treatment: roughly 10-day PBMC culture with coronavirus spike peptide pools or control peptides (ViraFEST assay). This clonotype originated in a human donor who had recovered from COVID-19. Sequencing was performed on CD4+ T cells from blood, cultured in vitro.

CDR3 nucleotide sequence: TGTGCCAGCAGTTCGTCGGGTGTCCAAGAGACCCAGTACTTC. This codes for CASSSSGVQETQYF. The chain couples TRBV6-2 or TRBV6-3 to TRBJ2-5; D remains ambiguous. This CDR3 comprises 14 residues. CDR1 and CDR2 (germline): MNHEY, SVGEGT. V lost 4 bases, J lost 1 base, and 10 bases lay in between.